A single sample is the source of the 13 T cell receptor beta chains below, sequenced in a study of blood T cells in healthy people across ages. A second PCR of roughly 7 to 11 cycles used a sample-barcoded 5' primer and a J-beta primer mix. Via MiXCR, TCRdb re-called the 5' RACE reads, giving one row per CDR3 protein. This sample yields roughly 1,700,000 distinct CDR3 sequences, of which roughly 30% are seen a single time; 7.7% belongs to the top ten. Input material: blood. Receptors originate from a woman younger than 45 in good health.

The chain is built from TRBV20-1 and TRBJ2-1; tentative D call: TRBD2 (5 bases). Trimming cost V 1 base and J 2 bases, with 12 bases left between them. Germline V gene data show CDR1 as DFQATT and CDR2 as SNEGSKA (reference sequence). The CDR3 is 15 amino acids. The CDR3 sequence is CSARAPGGTYNEQFF. The CDR3 DNA follows: TGCAGTGCTAGAGCCCCCGGAGGAACCTACAATGAGCAGTTCTTC.

This clonotype was recorded at least ten times. The chain has TRBV29-1 and TRBJ2-5; D might be TRBD1 (5 bases). Germline V gene sequence: CDR1 SQVTM, CDR2 ANQGSEA. CDR3 length: 13 residues. Deletions cut 4 bases from V and 1 base from J, with 10 bases between. The CDR3, as DNA: TGCAGCGTTGTCGACAGTTTCCAAGAGACCCAGTACTTC. Translating it yields CSVVDSFQETQYF.

V usage is TRBV7-9 and J usage is TRBJ2-5; D gene unclear. The CDR3 consists of 15 residues. Germline V gene lookup returns CDR1 SEHNR and CDR2 FQNEAQ (reference sequence). Trimming removed 1 base at V and 0 bases at J, with 9 bases between. The CDR3 sequence: CASSLGGVYQETQYF. The CDR3 DNA sequence: TGTGCCAGCAGCTTAGGGGGTGTATACCAAGAGACCCAGTACTTC.

A note on this clonotype: With a much larger clone just one base away, this may be a read error. The chain employs TRBV7-2 and TRBJ2-3, with 8 bases aligning to TRBD2. The CDR3 totals 15 residues. Germline V gives CDR1 SGHTA, CDR2 FQGNSA. CDR3 DNA: TGTGTCAGCAGCTTAGTGCTAGCGGGTAGGGATACGCAGTATTTT. Translated, it gives CVSSLVLAGRDTQYF.

This clonotype was recorded a few times. The chain recombines TRBV9 with TRBJ2-4; D is uncertain. The V end was cut by 3 bases, the J end by 8 bases, with 15 bases between. The CDR3 totals 14 residues. Per germline, CDR1 SGDLS and CDR2 YYNGEE. CDR3 sequence reads: CASSATIGSDIQYF. The DNA for the CDR3 is TGTGCCAGCAGCGCGACAATAGGTTCAGACATTCAGTACTTC. Combining the CDR3 with reference TRBV9 and TRBJ2-4 gives the whole variable domain DSGVTQTPKHLITATGQRVTLRCSPRSGDLSVYWYQQSLDQGLQFLIQYYNGEERAKGNILERFSAQQFPDLHSELNLSSLELGDSALYFCASSATIGSDIQYFGAGTRLSVL.

This clonotype came up many times. This chain links TRBV5-1 with TRBJ2-6; TRBD2 might be the D (5 bases). CDR1 and CDR2 (germline): SGHRS, YFSETQ. This CDR3 has 13 amino acids. V was cut by 8 bases and J by 4 bases, with 10 bases left in between. As DNA, the CDR3 is TGCGCCAGTGACTACACCGGGGCCAACGTCCTGACTTTC. It is translated as CASDYTGANVLTF.

A few counts support this clonotype. This sequence joins TRBV25-1 and TRBJ2-7, with 7 positions matching TRBD2. V was pared by 8 bases and J by 2 bases, with 9 bases of the junction left unmatched. CDR3 size: 14 residues. In germline, CDR1 is MGHDK, CDR2 SYGVNS. DNA of the CDR3: TGTGCCAGCGCTGGACTAGATATTGCCTACGAGCAGTACTTC. Translation: CASAGLDIAYEQYF.

This chain connects TRBV6-5 to TRBJ2-5; TRBD2 aligns across 10 bases. Per germline, CDR1 MNHEY and CDR2 SVGAGI. Germline trimming cut 0 bases from V and 0 bases from J; bases unmatched to any gene: 7. The length of the CDR3 is 18 residues. CDR3 sequence reads: CASSYSRLAGDDQETQYF. The CDR3 bases are TGTGCCAGCAGTTACTCCCGGCTAGCGGGGGACGACCAAGAGACCCAGTACTTC.

The V call is TRBV29-1, the J call TRBJ1-4, with D maybe TRBD1 (6 bases). The CDR3 runs 15 residues. CDR1 and CDR2 (germline): SQVTM, ANQGSEA. Deletions cut 4 bases from V and 5 bases from J, with 17 bases between. The CDR3 protein is CSVGGGAMTNEKLFF. The DNA of the CDR3 is TGCAGCGTTGGTGGGGGGGCGATGACGAATGAAAAACTGTTTTTT.

On this clonotype itself: This may be a read error: a much more frequent sequence differs by one nucleotide. The rearrangement links TRBV29-1 to TRBJ2-5; tentatively, D is TRBD1 or TRBD2 (5 bases each). The end of the DNA fits TRBJ2-1 better, so the J call may be wrong. The CDR3 runs to 12 residues. CDR1 and CDR2 (germline): SQVTM, ANQGSEA. The DNA for the CDR3 is TGCAGCGTTGGGGACGGGCAAGAGACCCAGTTCTTC. Residues: CSVGDGQETQFF.

The chain links TRBV7-6 to TRBJ2-1, with 9 bases aligning to TRBD2. The V and J ends lost 1 base and 9 bases, in that order; junction bases with no gene match: 7. The CDR3 runs 15 residues. Germline CDR1 SGHVS, CDR2 FNYEAQ. The CDR3: CASSLDSGLAVEQFF. CDR3 nucleotides: TGTGCCAGCAGCTTAGACTCGGGACTAGCAGTTGAGCAGTTCTTC.

The J gene is TRBJ2-5, the V gene TRBV6-6; 10 bases match TRBD2. CDR3 length equals 16 residues. CDR1 and CDR2 (germline): MNHNY, SVGAGI (reference sequence). J lost 1 base, V lost 7 bases, and 9 bases had no gene match. The CDR3 spells CASNLSGGPTQETQYF. For the CDR3, the DNA is TGTGCCAGCAACCTTAGCGGGGGGCCAACCCAAGAGACCCAGTACTTC.

This chain joins TRBV20-1 and TRBJ2-1; 12 bases line up with TRBD2. The V gene's germline CDR1 is DFQATT and CDR2 SNEGSKA (reference sequence). This CDR3 contains 16 residues. V was pared by 1 base and J by 8 bases, with 9 bases of the junction left unmatched. CDR3 bases: TGCAGTGCTAGAGCCCCGACTAGCGGGAGCCCCCATGAGCAGTTCTTC. Encoded protein: CSARAPTSGSPHEQFF.